This T cell receptor (beta chain) emerged from a study of blood T cell repertoires in COVID-19. Study as a whole: COVID-19 samples, acute and convalescent, were from the United States, Italy and Spain. T cells, B-cell-depleted T cells, or PBMCs provided the cDNA or gDNA that served as material.

The CDR3 extends over 14 amino acids. V gave up 2 bases and J gave up 10 bases, with 14 bases separating them. Germline CDR1 is SGHAT and CDR2 is FQNNGV. In the original analysis: Nucleated cell number was recorded as an estimate derived from reference gene primer amplification. Only in-frame clones appear in the TCRdb table, and some are missing; sequencing was by immunoSEQ multiplex PCR. V and J calls and clone size are copied from that table; D and trimming were computed from the DNA. The data contain some 130,000 clones, approximately 86% of them singletons. In its sample, this clone was seen once.

The receptor was derived from an older woman with COVID-19, enrolled during active disease. The chain uses TRBV11-2 and TRBJ1-4; D is unclear. Sample: peripheral blood. CDR3 region: CASSLSAGGVKLFF. In nucleotides, the CDR3 is TGTGCCAGCAGCTTATCGGCGGGCGGTGTAAAACTGTTTTTT. Based on the CDR3 plus reference TRBV11-2 and TRBJ1-4, the full variable domain is EAGVAQSPRYKIIEKRQSVAFWCNPISGHATLYWYQQILGQGPKLLIQFQNNGVVDDSQLPKDRFSAERLKGVDSTLKIQPAKLEDSAVYLCASSLSAGGVKLFFGSGTQLSVL.